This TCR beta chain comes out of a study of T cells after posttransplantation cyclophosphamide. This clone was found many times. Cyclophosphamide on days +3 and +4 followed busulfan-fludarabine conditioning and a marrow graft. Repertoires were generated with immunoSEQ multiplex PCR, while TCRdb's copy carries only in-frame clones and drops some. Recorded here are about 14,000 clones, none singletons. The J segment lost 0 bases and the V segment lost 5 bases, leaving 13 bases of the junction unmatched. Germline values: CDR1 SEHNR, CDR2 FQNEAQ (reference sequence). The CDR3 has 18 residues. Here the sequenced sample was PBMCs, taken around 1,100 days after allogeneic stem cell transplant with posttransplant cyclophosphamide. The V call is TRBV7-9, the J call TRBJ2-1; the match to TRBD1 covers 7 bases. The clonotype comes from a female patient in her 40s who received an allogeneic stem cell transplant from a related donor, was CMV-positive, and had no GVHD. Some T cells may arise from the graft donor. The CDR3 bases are TGTGCCAGCAGCACGACAGGGACCTCCCCAAGCTCCTACAATGAGCAGTTCTTC. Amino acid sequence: CASSTTGTSPSSYNEQFF.